In its sample, the clone carrying this TCR beta chain was seen once. As handled by the study authors: Amplification of reference gene primers provided the estimated nucleated cell counts. TCRdb's copy holds only in-frame clones and misses some; the assay was immunoSEQ multiplex PCR. That table supplies the V and J calls and clone size; D and trimming were determined from the DNA. Of approximately 98,000 clones listed, approximately 83% are singletons. The germline CDR1 and CDR2 sequences are MNHNY and SVGAGI (reference sequence). The CDR3 is made up of 14 amino acids. The V and J ends lost 6 bases and 2 bases, in that order; junction bases with no gene match: 5. This record belongs to a study of blood T cell repertoires in COVID-19. Across the study: Specimens from acute and convalescent COVID-19 originated in the United States, Italy and Spain. The cDNA or gDNA used as material had been derived from T cells, B-cell-depleted T cells, or PBMCs.

Sequencing was performed on peripheral blood. This TCR was recovered from a woman in her 70s with acute or convalescent COVID-19. The chain links TRBV6-6 to TRBJ2-7, with TRBD2 matching 9 bases. CDR3 in amino acids: CASRPGGGAYEQYV. The CDR3 bases are TGTGCCAGCAGGCCGGGCGGGGGGGCCTACGAGCAGTACGTC.